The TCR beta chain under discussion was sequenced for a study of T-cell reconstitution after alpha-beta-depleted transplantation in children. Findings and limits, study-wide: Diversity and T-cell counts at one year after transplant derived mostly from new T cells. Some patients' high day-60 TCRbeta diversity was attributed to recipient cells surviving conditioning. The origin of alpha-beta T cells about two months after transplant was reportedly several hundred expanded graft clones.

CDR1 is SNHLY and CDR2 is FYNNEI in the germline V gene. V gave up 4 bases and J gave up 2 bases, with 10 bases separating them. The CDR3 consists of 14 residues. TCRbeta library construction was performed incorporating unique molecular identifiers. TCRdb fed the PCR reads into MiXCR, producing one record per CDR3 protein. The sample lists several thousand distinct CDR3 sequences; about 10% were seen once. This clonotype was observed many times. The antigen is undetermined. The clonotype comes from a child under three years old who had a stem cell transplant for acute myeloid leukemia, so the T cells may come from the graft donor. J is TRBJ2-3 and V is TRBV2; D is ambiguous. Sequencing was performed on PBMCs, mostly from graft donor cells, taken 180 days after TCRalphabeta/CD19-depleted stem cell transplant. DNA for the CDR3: TGTGCCAGCAGTGTGGCTAGTCTCACAGATACGCAGTATTTT. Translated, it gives CASSVASLTDTQYF.